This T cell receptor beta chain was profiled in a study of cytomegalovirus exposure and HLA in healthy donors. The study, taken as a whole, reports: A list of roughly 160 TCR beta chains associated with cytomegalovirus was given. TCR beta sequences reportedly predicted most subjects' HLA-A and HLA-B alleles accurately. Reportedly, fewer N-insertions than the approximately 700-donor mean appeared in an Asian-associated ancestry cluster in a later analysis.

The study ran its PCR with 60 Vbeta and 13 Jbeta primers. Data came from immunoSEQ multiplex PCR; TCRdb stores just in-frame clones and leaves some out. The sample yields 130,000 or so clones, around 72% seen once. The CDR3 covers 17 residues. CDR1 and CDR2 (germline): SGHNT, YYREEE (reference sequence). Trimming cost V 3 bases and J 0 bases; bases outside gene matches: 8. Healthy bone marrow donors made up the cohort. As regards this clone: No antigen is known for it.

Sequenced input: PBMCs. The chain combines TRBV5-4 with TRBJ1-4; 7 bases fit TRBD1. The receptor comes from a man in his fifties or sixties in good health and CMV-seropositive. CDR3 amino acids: CASSYRGGSATNEKLFF. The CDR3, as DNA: TGTGCCAGCAGCTACAGGGGAGGTTCGGCAACTAATGAAAAACTGTTTTTT.